Following are 7 T cell receptor beta chains from one sample sequenced in a study of shared T cell receptors in the human thymus. The repertoire was sequenced with immunoSEQ multiplex PCR; TCRdb's copy has only in-frame clones and lacks some. The sample consists of about 730,000 clones, 75% to 90% of them appearing once. The sample also formed part of further work on human thymus T cells.

The sample comprised thymocytes. These receptors came from a girl in the first two years of life with a congenital heart defect.

This chain connects TRBV5-1 to TRBJ1-2; the match to TRBD1 covers 9 bases. Germline V gives CDR1 SGHRS, CDR2 YFSETQ. J lost 6 bases, V lost 3 bases, and 15 bases had no gene match. The CDR3 loop spans 17 amino acids. Here the CDR3 DNA reads TGCGCCAGCAGCTCGGTCCAACGTACGGGACAGGGAGATGGCTACACCTTC. This encodes CASSSVQRTGQGDGYTF.

This clone appeared a few times. This chain joins TRBV5-5 and TRBJ1-6; D is perhaps TRBD1 (6 bases). Trimming stripped 0 bases from V and 4 bases from J, with 17 bases between. This CDR3 is 18 amino acids long. The germline V gene has CDR1 SGHKS and CDR2 YYEKEE (reference sequence). The CDR3 sequence is CASSLGQGKRAYNSPLHF. DNA for the CDR3: TGTGCCAGCAGCTTGGGGCAGGGGAAAAGGGCATATAATTCACCCCTCCACTTT.

V usage is TRBV4-3 and J usage is TRBJ2-5; the match to TRBD1 covers 8 bases. J was trimmed by 3 bases and V by 5 bases; bases with no gene match: 5. The CDR3 length is 14 residues. Per germline, CDR1 LGHNA and CDR2 YSLEER. CDR3 loop: CASSKRDRKETQYF. The CDR3 DNA is TGCGCCAGCAGCAAAAGGGACAGGAAAGAGACCCAGTACTTC.

V gene TRBV5-6 combines with J gene TRBJ2-1, with TRBD2 identical over 9 bases. This CDR3 contains 14 residues. J lost 7 bases, V lost 4 bases, and 6 bases had no gene match. Germline lookup yields CDR1 SGHDT and CDR2 YYEEEE. The DNA of the CDR3 is TGTGCCAGCAGCCCCCAGCTAGCGGGAAATGAGCAGTTCTTC. As protein: CASSPQLAGNEQFF.

The genes are TRBV7-2 and TRBJ2-7, with TRBD2 matching over 9 bases. The V and J ends lost 1 base and 2 bases, in that order; junction bases with no gene match: 6. This CDR3 region has 16 residues. CDR1 SGHTA and CDR2 FQGNSA come from the germline V gene. CDR3 bases: TGTGCCAGCAGCTTAGTTCCAGCGGGGGGCCCCTACGAGCAGTACTTC. Residues: CASSLVPAGGPYEQYF.

The chain is built from TRBV9 and TRBJ2-3, with a possible D match to TRBD1 (6 bases). Looked up from germline, CDR1 is SGDLS and CDR2 is YYNGEE. With 4 bases removed from V and 2 bases from J, the gap between germline ends came to 23 bases. CDR3 length: 18 residues. The CDR3 region is CASSPRGDGTRDTDTQYF. CDR3 coding DNA: TGTGCCAGCAGCCCCCGAGGTGATGGGACACGGGACACAGATACGCAGTATTTT.

The rearrangement links TRBV7-2 to TRBJ1-5; D remains ambiguous. V was clipped by 5 bases and J by 0 bases, with 23 bases between them. From germline, CDR1 is SGHTA and CDR2 FQGNSA. CDR3 length: 19 amino acids. The CDR3 nucleotides are TGTGCCAGCAGCCGCCGGCGGGGTCAGCCCCCTTATAGCAATCAGCCCCAGCATTTT. Protein product: CASSRRRGQPPYSNQPQHF.